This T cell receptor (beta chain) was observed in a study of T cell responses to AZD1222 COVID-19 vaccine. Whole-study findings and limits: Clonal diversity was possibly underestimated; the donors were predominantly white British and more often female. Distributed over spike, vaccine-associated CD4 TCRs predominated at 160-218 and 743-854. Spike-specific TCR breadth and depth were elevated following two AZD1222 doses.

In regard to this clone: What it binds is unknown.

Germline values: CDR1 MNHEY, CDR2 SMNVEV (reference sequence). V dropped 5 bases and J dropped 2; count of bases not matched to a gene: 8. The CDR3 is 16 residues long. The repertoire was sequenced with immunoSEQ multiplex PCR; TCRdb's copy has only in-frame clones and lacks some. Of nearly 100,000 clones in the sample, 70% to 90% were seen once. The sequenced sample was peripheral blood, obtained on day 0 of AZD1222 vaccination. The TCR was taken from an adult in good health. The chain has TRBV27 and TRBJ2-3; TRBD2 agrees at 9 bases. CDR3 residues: CASSDVSGGLTDTQYF. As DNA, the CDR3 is TGTGCCAGCAGTGATGTGAGCGGGGGGCTCACAGATACGCAGTATTTT.